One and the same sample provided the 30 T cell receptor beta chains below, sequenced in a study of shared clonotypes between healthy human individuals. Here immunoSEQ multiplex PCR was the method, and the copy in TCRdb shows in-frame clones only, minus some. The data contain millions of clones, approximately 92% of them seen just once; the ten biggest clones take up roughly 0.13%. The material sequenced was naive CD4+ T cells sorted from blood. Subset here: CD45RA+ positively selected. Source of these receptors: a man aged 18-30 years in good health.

CDR3 nucleotide sequence: TGTGCCAGCTCACCACCAGGGACTTTCACCGGGGAGCTGTTTTTT. It is translated as CASSPPGTFTGELFF. V gene TRBV18 combines with J gene TRBJ2-2; a possible D gene is TRBD2 (6 bases). Germline V gene lookup returns CDR1 KGHSH and CDR2 LQKENI. Trimming pared 0 bases from V and 4 bases from J, leaving 9 bases between. This CDR3 region has 15 residues.

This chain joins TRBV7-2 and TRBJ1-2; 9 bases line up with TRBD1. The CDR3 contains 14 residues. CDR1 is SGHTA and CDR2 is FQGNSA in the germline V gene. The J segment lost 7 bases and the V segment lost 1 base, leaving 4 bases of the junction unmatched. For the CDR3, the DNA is TGTGCCAGCAGCTTAGACAGGGGGCAGGGTGGCTACACCTTC. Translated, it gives CASSLDRGQGGYTF.

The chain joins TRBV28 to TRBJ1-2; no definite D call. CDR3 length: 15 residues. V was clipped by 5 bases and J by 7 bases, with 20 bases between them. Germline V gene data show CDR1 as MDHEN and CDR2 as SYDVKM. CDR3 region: CASSPPGRAEAGYTF. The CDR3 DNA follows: TGTGCCAGCAGTCCGCCCGGGAGGGCGGAGGCTGGCTACACCTTC.

The CDR3 protein is CASSLRPAGGQETQYF. In DNA, the CDR3 is TGTGCCAGCAGCTTAAGGCCTGCCGGGGGTCAAGAGACCCAGTACTTC. The rearrangement links TRBV7-2 to TRBJ2-5; TRBD2 is a possible D gene (6 bases). CDR3 length equals 16 residues. The V and J ends lost 2 bases and 2 bases respectively, with 15 bases between them. Germline lookup yields CDR1 SGHTA and CDR2 FQGNSA. Combining the CDR3 with reference TRBV7-2 and TRBJ2-5 gives the whole variable domain GAGVSQSPSNKVTEKGKDVELRCDPISGHTALYWYRQSLGQGLEFLIYFQGNSAPDKSGLPSDRFSAERTGGSVSTLTIQRTQQEDSAVYLCASSLRPAGGQETQYFGPGTRLLVL.

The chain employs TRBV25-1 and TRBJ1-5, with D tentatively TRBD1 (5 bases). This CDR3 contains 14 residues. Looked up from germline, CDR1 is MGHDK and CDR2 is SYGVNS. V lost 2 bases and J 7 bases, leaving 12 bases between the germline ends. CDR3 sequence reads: CASSEPGSGQPQHF. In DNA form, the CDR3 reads TGTGCCAGCAGTGAACCAGGGAGCGGGCAGCCCCAGCATTTT.

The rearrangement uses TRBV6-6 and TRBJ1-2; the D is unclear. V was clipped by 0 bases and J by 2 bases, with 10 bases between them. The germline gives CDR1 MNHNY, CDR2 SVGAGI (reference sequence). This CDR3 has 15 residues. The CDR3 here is CASSYSWETNYGYTF. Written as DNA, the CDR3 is TGTGCCAGCAGTTACTCCTGGGAGACGAACTATGGCTACACCTTC.

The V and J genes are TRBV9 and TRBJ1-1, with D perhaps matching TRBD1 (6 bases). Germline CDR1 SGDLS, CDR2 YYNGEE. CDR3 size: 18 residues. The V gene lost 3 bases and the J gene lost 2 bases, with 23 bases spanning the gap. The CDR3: CASSALWTEPTDNTEAFF. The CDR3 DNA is TGTGCCAGCAGCGCCCTTTGGACAGAACCGACCGATAACACTGAAGCTTTCTTT.

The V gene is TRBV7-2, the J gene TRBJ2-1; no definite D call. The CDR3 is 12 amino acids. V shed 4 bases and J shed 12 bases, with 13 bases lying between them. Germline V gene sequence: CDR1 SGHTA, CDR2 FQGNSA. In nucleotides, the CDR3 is TGTGCCAGCAGCTCCGGAGACTGGGGGCAGTTCTTC. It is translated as CASSSGDWGQFF.

CDR3 residues: CASSSDRVHGYTF. CDR3 in DNA: TGTGCCAGCAGCTCGGACAGGGTGCATGGCTACACCTTC. This chain connects TRBV6-5 to TRBJ1-2; TRBD1 matches 8 bases. After removal of 6 bases from V and 6 bases from J, the junction contained 6 bases not matched to a gene. Germline CDR1 MNHEY, CDR2 SVGAGI. CDR3 size: 13 residues.

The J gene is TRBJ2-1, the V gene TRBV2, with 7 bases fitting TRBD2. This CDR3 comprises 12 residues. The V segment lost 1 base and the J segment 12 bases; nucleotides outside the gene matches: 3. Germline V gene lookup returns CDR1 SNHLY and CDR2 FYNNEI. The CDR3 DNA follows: TGTGCCAGCAGTGAAGAGTGGGGGGGGCAGTTCTTC. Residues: CASSEEWGGQFF.

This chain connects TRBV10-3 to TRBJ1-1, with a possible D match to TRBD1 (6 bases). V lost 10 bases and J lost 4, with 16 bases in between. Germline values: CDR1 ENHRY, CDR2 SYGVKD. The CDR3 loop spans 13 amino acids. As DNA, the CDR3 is TGTGCCAGCAATCTACTAGGGGGCACTGAAGCTTTCTTT. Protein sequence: CASNLLGGTEAFF.

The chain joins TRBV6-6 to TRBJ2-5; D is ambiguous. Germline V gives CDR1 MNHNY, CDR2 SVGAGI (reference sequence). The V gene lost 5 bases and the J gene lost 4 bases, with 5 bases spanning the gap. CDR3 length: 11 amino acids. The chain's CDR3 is CASSKRETQYF. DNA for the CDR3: TGTGCCAGCAGTAAGCGAGAGACCCAGTACTTC.

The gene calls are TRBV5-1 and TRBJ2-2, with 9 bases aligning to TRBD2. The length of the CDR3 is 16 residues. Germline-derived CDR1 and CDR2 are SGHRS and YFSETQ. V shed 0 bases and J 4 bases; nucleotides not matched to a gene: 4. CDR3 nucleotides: TGCGCCAGCAGCTTGGAGGAGCGGGGGGTCACCGGGGAGCTGTTTTTT. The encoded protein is CASSLEERGVTGELFF.

The CDR3 region has the DNA TGCGCCAGCAGCTCGGGACAGGGCTTCAACGAGCAGTACTTC. Its translation: CASSSGQGFNEQYF. This rearrangement joins TRBV5-1 to TRBJ2-5; 9 bases fit TRBD1. The DNA end is a closer match to TRBJ2-7, so the J assignment may be wrong. There are 14 residues in the CDR3. The germline CDR1 and CDR2 sequences are SGHRS and YFSETQ.

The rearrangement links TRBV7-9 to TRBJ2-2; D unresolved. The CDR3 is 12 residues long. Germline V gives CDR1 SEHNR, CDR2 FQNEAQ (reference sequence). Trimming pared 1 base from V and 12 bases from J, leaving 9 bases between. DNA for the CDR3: TGTGCCAGCAGCTTAGAAGAAGGGAAGCTGTTTTTT. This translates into CASSLEEGKLFF.

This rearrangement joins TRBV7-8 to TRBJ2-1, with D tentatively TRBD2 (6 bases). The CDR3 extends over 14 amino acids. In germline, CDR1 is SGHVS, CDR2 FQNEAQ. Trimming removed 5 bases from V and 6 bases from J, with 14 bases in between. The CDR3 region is CASSGAGHGNEQFF. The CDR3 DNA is TGTGCCAGCAGCGGCGCGGGGCACGGCAATGAGCAGTTCTTC.

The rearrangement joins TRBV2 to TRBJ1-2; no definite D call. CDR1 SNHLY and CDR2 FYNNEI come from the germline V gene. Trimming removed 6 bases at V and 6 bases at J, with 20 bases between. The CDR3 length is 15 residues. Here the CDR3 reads CASSPDGYYGDGYTF. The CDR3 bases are TGTGCCAGCAGCCCTGACGGGTACTATGGGGATGGCTACACCTTC.

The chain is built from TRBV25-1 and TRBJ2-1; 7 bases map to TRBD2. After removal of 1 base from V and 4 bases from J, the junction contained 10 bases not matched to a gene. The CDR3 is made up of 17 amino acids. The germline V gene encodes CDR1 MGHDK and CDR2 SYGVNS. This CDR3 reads CASSESGGHYGYNEQFF. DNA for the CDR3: TGTGCCAGCAGTGAATCGGGAGGCCATTACGGATACAATGAGCAGTTCTTC.

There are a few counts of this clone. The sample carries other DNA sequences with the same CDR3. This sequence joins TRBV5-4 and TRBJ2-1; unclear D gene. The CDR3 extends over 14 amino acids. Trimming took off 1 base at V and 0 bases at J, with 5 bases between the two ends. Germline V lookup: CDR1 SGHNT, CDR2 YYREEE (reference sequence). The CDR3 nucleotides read TGTGCCAGCAGCTTGACGGGCTCCTACAATGAGCAGTTCTTC. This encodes CASSLTGSYNEQFF.

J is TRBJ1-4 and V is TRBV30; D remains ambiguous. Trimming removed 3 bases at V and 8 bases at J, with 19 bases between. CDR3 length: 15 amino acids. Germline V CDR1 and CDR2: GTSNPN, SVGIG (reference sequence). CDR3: CAWSSTGLGSEKLFF. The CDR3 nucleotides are TGTGCCTGGAGCTCAACGGGCCTCGGGAGCGAAAAACTGTTTTTT.

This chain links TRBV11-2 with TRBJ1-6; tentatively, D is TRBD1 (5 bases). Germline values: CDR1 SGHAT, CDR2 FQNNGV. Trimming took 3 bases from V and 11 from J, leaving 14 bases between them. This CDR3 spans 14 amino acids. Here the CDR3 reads CASSFRRVVTPLHF. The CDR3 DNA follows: TGTGCCAGCAGCTTCCGCAGGGTAGTGACACCCCTCCACTTT.

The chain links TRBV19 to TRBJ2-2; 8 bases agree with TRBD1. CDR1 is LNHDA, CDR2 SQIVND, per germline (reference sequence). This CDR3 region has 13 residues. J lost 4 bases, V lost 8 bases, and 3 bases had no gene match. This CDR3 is CASAGQGTGELFF. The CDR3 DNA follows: TGTGCCAGTGCTGGACAGGGCACCGGGGAGCTGTTTTTT.

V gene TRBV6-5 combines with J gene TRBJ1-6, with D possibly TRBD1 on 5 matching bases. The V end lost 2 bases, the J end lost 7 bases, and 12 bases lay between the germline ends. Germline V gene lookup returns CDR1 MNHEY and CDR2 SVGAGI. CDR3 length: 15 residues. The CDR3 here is CASSYEGTRNSPLHF. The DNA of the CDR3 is TGTGCCAGCAGTTACGAGGGGACGAGAAATTCACCCCTCCACTTT.

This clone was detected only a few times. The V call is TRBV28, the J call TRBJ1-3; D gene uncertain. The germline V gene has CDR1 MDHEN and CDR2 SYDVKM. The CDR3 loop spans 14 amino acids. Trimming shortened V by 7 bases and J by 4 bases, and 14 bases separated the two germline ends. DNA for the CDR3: TGTGCCAGCATTGACACTTCGGCAGGAAACACCATATATTTT. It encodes CASIDTSAGNTIYF.

CDR3 coding DNA: TGTGCCAGCAGCTCCGGGGCGGGACAGGGCCGTCAAAAACTGTTTTTT. Encoded protein: CASSSGAGQGRQKLFF. The rearrangement joins TRBV5-6 to TRBJ1-4; 9 bases are a match to TRBD1. J was trimmed by 9 bases and V by 3 bases; bases with no gene match: 12. This CDR3 comprises 16 residues. CDR1 SGHDT and CDR2 YYEEEE come from the germline V gene.

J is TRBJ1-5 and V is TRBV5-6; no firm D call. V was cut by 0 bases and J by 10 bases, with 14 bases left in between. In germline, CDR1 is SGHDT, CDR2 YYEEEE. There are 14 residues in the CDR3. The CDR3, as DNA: TGTGCCAGCAGCTTGGGCGGGAAAATCAGCCCCCAGCATTTT. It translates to CASSLGGKISPQHF.

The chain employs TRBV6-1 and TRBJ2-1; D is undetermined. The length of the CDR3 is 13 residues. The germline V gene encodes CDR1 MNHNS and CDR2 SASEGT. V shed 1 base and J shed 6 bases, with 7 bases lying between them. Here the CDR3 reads CASSEGTANEQFF. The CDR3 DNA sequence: TGTGCCAGCAGTGAAGGGACGGCCAATGAGCAGTTCTTC.

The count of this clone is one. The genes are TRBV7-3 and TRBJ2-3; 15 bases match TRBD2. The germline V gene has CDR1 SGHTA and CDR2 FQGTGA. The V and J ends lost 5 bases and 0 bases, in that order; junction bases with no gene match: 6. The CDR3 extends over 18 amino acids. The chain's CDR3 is CASSVGLAGGKSTDTQYF. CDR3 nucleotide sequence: TGTGCCAGCAGCGTGGGACTAGCGGGGGGCAAGAGCACAGATACGCAGTATTTT. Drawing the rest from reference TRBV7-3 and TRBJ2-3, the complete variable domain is GAGVSQTPSNKVTEKGKYVELRCDPISGHTALYWYRQSLGQGPEFLIYFQGTGAADDSGLPNDRFFAVRPEGSVSTLKIQRTERGDSAVYLCASSVGLAGGKSTDTQYFGPGTRLTVL.

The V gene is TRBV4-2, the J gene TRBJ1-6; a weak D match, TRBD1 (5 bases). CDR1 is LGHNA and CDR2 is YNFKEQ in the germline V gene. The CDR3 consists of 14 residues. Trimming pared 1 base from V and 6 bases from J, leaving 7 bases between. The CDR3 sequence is CASSQGGGNSPLHF. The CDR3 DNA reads TGTGCCAGCAGCCAAGGTGGGGGTAATTCACCCCTCCACTTT.

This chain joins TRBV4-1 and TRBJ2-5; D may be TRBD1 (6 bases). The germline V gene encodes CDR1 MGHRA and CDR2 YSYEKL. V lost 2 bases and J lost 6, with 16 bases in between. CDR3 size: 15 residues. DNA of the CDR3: TGCGCCAGCAGCCAACCCCGGACAGACCAGAAGACCCAGTACTTC. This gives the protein CASSQPRTDQKTQYF.